This T cell receptor (beta chain) was captured by sequencing in a study of lymphopenia after photon versus proton radiotherapy. Findings of the study overall: Post-nadir diversity loss with photons came from oligoclonal expansion, particularly CD8+ Temra cells. Survival link was tested only in deceased patients; proton benefit remains a possibility. Proton therapy kept repertoires fairly stable, unlike photons, which gained effector/memory cells.

Per the germline V gene, CDR1 is SGHTS and CDR2 is YDEGEE. The CDR3 length is 13 residues. V lost 5 bases and J 5 bases, leaving 13 bases between the germline ends. Libraries were prepared by immunoSEQ multiplex PCR; TCRdb keeps only in-frame clonotypes and omits some of them. The repertoire includes roughly 14,000 clones, under 90% of them detected once, and around a tenth sits in the top ten. Points on this clone: Its antigen is unidentified.

The receptor's source is a man between 65 and 85 years old with pancreatic cancer. Sample: peripheral blood, taken from a patient treated with proton-based radiotherapy. The chain joins TRBV5-8 to TRBJ1-1, with D possibly being TRBD1 (5 bases). The CDR3 spells CASRPRGRTEAFF. In DNA, the CDR3 is TGTGCCAGCAGGCCTCGGGGGAGGACTGAAGCTTTCTTT.